This T cell receptor beta chain appears in the sequencing data of a study of T cells in Graves' hyperthyroidism and ophthalmopathy. Amplification of TCR beta CDR3 regions was performed using RNA transcripts as template. During a first-round RT-PCR of the TCR CDR3, the HTBI primer set was used. MiXCR was run by TCRdb on the multiplex PCR reads, yielding one entry per CDR3 protein. This table holds 350,000 to 400,000 distinct CDR3 sequences, about 16% found once. Graves' hyperthyroidism is called stable when ophthalmopathy does not progress within 18 months. Reasons for excluding patients were uncontrolled infection, other autoimmune disease, pregnancy or lactation. Isolation of PBMCs was performed on 10 ml fresh peripheral blood. This clonotype was sampled from a woman in her 30s with Graves' hyperthyroidism. The sequencing input was blood.

CDR3 nucleotide sequence: TGTGCCAGCAGTGGGGGGAAGGGACAGGGGACTTTCTTTCGCCCCAATGAGCAGTTCTTC. As protein: CASSGGKGQGTFFRPNEQFF. The rearrangement uses TRBV6-1 and TRBJ2-1; 10 nucleotides align to TRBD1. The germline V gene has CDR1 MNHNS and CDR2 SASEGT. CDR3 size: 20 residues. The V and J ends lost 4 bases and 6 bases, in that order; junction bases with no gene match: 21.